This T cell receptor (beta chain) was retrieved from a study of OX40 agonist ivuxolimab in advanced cancers. Looking at the study overall: Patients were over 65% male with ages about 23 to 90, mean about 54. Study results and caveats: Circulating CD4+ and CD8+ T cells showed clonal expansion by week 6 at 0.1 to 3.0 mg/kg.

Regarding this clone: What it binds is not known.

Produced via immunoSEQ multiplex PCR; TCRdb's table is partial and in-frame only. The repertoire holds tens of thousands of clones, with nearly 85% as singletons. This receptor was taken from an adult with an advanced solid tumor such as melanoma, head and neck, liver or kidney cancer. The sequenced sample was CD4+ or CD8+ T cells sorted from blood, obtained in a trial of the OX40 agonist ivuxolimab.

The DNA for the CDR3 is TGTGCCAGCAGCGTCGACAGGGTTCTCTACAATGAGCAGTTCTTC. Its translation is CASSVDRVLYNEQFF. J is TRBJ2-1 and V is TRBV9, with TRBD1 matching over 7 bases. The CDR3 consists of 15 residues. The germline CDR1 and CDR2 sequences are SGDLS and YYNGEE. The J segment lost 3 bases and the V segment lost 2 bases, leaving 5 bases of the junction unmatched. Full variable domain (missing parts from reference TRBV9 and TRBJ2-1): DSGVTQTPKHLITATGQRVTLRCSPRSGDLSVYWYQQSLDQGLQFLIQYYNGEERAKGNILERFSAQQFPDLHSELNLSSLELGDSALYFCASSVDRVLYNEQFFGPGTRLTVL.